Following are 7 T cell receptor beta chains from one sample sequenced in a study of T cells after yellow fever vaccination. Via MiXCR, TCRdb re-called the 5' RACE reads, giving one row per CDR3 protein. This sample carries around 320,000 distinct CDR3 sequences, roughly 8.7% of them seen once, and the ten largest clones take around 3.3%. The specimen was CD4+ T cells sorted from PBMCs, collected 5 days after the yellow fever booster vaccination. Source of these receptors: a man between 18 and 29 years old who received the YFV17D yellow fever vaccine.

The rearrangement uses TRBV29-1 and TRBJ1-2; no reliable D call. The germline CDR1 and CDR2 sequences are SQVTM and ANQGSEA. Trimming removed 6 bases at V and 8 bases at J, with 4 bases between. There are 8 residues in the CDR3. The CDR3, as DNA: TGCAGCGTGGGAGGCTACACCTTC. The encoded protein is CSVGGYTF.

This clonotype was picked up many times. The DNA of the CDR3 is TGCGCCAGCAGCCAAGAGGGTAAGGGAGCTCAGCCCCAGCATTTT. It codes for CASSQEGKGAQPQHF. The genes are TRBV4-3 and TRBJ1-5; D remains ambiguous. Germline V gene data show CDR1 as LGHNA and CDR2 as YSLEER. The CDR3 totals 15 residues. Trimming shortened V by 0 bases and J by 6 bases, and 12 bases separated the two germline ends.

This rearrangement joins TRBV10-3 to TRBJ2-5; TRBD2 matches at 10 bases. The CDR3 is 14 residues long. The J segment lost 2 bases and the V segment lost 10 bases, leaving 7 bases of the junction unmatched. CDR1 is ENHRY, CDR2 SYGVKD, per germline. For the CDR3, the DNA is TGTGCCACCAGACCTAGCGGGAGTCAAGAGACCCAGTACTTC. It is translated as CATRPSGSQETQYF.

This clonotype came up a few times. An end of the junction differs from the germline gene, which may be a read error. This rearrangement joins TRBV7-9 to TRBJ2-3, with TRBD2 matching 10 bases. Germline V gene sequence: CDR1 SEHNR, CDR2 FQNEAQ (reference sequence). The CDR3 is 15 residues long. DNA of the CDR3: TGTGTCAGCAGCTTAACTAGCGGGGCGCCAGATACGCAGTATTTT. Its protein product is CVSSLTSGAPDTQYF.

This clonotype has more than one count but fewer than ten. The chain couples TRBV6-1 to TRBJ1-2; no definite D call. V was pared by 6 bases and J by 8 bases, with 4 bases between. The CDR3 runs to 9 residues. CDR1 is MNHNS, CDR2 SASEGT, per germline. This chain's CDR3 is CASRPGYTF. DNA of the CDR3: TGTGCCAGCAGACCCGGCTACACCTTC.

The chain combines TRBV5-1 with TRBJ2-3; TRBD2 matches at 11 bases. Germline-derived CDR1 and CDR2 are SGHRS and YFSETQ. V gave up 7 bases and J gave up 3 bases; unmatched junction bases: 10. CDR3 length: 16 residues. The DNA of the CDR3 is TGCGCCAGCTCCCGATCCCCTAGCGGGGGGACAGATACGCAGTATTTT. Encoded protein: CASSRSPSGGTDTQYF.

The CDR3 DNA reads TGTGCCTCTCTCGCAGGGAGCGGAAATCAGCCCCAGCATTTT. This gives the protein CASLAGSGNQPQHF. This chain links TRBV12-3 or TRBV12-4 with TRBJ1-5; D is perhaps TRBD1 (5 bases). The CDR3 is 14 residues long. V was trimmed by 11 bases and J by 4 bases, leaving 18 bases between them.